Below, one T cell receptor beta chain is given with its context. The sample belongs to a study of blood T cells in healthy people across ages. Investigators took about 9.2 milliliters of peripheral blood from every donor. Through a sample-barcoded 5' primer and a J-beta primer mix, a second PCR was run for about 6 to 12 cycles. The template-switch adaptor, which had 12 random nucleotides, put a tag on each cDNA molecule. TCRdb used MiXCR to reprocess the 5' RACE reads, holding one entry per CDR3 protein. The profile shows over 1,500,000 distinct CDR3 sequences, 40% to 55% of them singletons. Germline values: CDR1 SGHAT, CDR2 FQNNGV. This CDR3 region has 17 residues. Trimming cost V 5 bases and J 2 bases, with 21 bases left between them.

This chain uses TRBV11-2 with TRBJ1-2, with D possibly matching TRBD1 (5 bases). The sequence was collected from a woman aged 40 to 50 in good health. The sample taken for sequencing was blood. The CDR3 loop reads CASSPRGKGSPNYGYTF. The CDR3, as DNA: TGTGCCAGCAGCCCCCGCGGGAAGGGGTCGCCCAACTATGGCTACACCTTC.